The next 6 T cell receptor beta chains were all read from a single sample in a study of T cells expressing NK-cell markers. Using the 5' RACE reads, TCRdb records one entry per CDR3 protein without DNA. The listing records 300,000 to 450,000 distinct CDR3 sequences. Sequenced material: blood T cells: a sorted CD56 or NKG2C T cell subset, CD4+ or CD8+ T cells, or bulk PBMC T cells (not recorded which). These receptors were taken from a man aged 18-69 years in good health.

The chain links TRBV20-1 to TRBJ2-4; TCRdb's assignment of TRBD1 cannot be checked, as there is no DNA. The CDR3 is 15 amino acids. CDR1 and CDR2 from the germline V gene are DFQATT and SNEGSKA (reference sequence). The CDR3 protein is CSSRRVRDAKNIQYF.

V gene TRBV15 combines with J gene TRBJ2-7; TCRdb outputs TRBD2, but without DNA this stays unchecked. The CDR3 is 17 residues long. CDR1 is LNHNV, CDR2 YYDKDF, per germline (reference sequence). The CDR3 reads CATSRQGGGGASYDQYF. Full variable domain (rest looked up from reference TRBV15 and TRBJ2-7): DAMVIQNPRYQVTQFGKPVTLSCSQTLNHNVMYWYQQKSSQAPKLLFHYYDKDFNNEADTPDNFQSRRPNTSFCFLDIRSPGLGDTAMYLCATSRQGGGGASYDQYFGPGTRLTVT.

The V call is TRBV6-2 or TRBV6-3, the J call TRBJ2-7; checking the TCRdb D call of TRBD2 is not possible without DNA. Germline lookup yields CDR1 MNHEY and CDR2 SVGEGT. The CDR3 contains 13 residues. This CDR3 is CASSRQASYEQYF.

CDR3 in amino acids: CASRWGGSSTDTQYF. V usage is TRBV12-3 or TRBV12-4 and J usage is TRBJ2-3; the D call of TRBD2 rests on TCRdb alone, since no DNA is present to check it. The CDR3 runs to 15 residues.

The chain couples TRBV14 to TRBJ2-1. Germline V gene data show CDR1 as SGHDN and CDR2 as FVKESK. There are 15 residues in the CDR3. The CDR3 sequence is CASSQRLSIYNEQFF.

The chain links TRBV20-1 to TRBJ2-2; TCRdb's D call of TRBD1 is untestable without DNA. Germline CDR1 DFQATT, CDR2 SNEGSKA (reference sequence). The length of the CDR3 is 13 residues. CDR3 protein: CSATGQNTGELFF.